This T cell receptor (beta chain) was identified during a study of shared clonotypes between healthy human individuals. For the study at large: Donors were a couple of women and a few men aged 18 to 49.

CDR3 size: 16 residues. Germline trimming cut 2 bases from V and 4 bases from J; bases unmatched to any gene: 8. Looked up from germline, CDR1 is MNHEY and CDR2 is SMNVEV (reference sequence). For sorted subsets, about 200 ng DNA per replicate equaled tens of thousands of T cell genomes. Sequencing was performed with immunoSEQ multiplex PCR; in TCRdb, only in-frame clones are kept and a portion is missing. Of approximately 320,000 clones in the sample, roughly 84% were seen once. The sample holds one count of this clone. Its specificity is unknown. Whole-study findings and limits: Relative to their counterparts shared across all four donors, non-shared clonotypes exhibited diminished generation probabilities. Clonotype sharing across donors was expected to vary with sequencing depth.

The clonotype was recovered from a man between 18 and 29 years old in good health. The sequenced sample consisted of memory CD8+ T cells sorted from blood. Subset defined: CD45RO+ cells pooled with CCR7-negative TemRA cells. The chain combines TRBV27 with TRBJ2-1; TRBD2 aligns across 7 bases. The CDR3 loop is CASSLSTSVKYNEQFF. The CDR3, as DNA: TGTGCCAGCAGTTTAAGCACTAGCGTTAAATACAATGAGCAGTTCTTC.